The sequence of this T cell receptor (beta chain) was determined in a study of technical replicates of blood from a handful of donors. Trimming removed 2 bases at V and 10 bases at J, with 12 bases between. Germline V CDR1 and CDR2: KGHSH, LQKENI. CDR3 size: 13 residues. Clones were read by immunoSEQ multiplex PCR, and TCRdb kept only the in-frame ones, dropping some. The sample shows 50,000 to 65,000 clones, roughly 90% of them seen only once. The chain links TRBV18 to TRBJ2-1; weak D call: TRBD1 (5 bases). The TCR comes from a human donor in good health. Some clones in this sample may be carry-over from other donors' samples. Sequenced sample: PBMCs. CDR3: CASSPTQGGEQFF. The CDR3 region has the DNA TGTGCCAGCTCACCAACGCAGGGCGGCGAGCAGTTCTTC.